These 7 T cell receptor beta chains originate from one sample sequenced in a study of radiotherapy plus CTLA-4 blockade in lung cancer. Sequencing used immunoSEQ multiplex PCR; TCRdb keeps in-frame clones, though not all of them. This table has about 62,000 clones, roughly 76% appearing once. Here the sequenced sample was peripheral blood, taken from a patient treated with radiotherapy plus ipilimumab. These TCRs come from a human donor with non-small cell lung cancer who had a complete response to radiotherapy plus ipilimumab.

The CDR3 nucleotides read TGTGCCAGCTATCCCCGCACAGGGACCGCTGAAGCTTTCTTT. Translation gives CASYPRTGTAEAFF. The chain employs TRBV28 and TRBJ1-1; TRBD1 might be the D (6 bases). The germline gives CDR1 MDHEN, CDR2 SYDVKM. Trimming left V 8 bases short and J 6 bases short, with 19 bases between. This CDR3 spans 14 amino acids.

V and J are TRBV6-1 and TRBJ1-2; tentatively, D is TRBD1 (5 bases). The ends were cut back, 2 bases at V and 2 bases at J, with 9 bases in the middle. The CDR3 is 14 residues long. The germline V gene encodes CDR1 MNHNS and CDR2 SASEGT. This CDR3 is CASSELRQNYGYTF. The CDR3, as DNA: TGTGCCAGCAGTGAATTGAGACAGAACTATGGCTACACCTTC.

The CDR3 spells CASSKKRVLYQETQYF. DNA for the CDR3: TGTGCCAGCAGCAAAAAGCGGGTTTTGTACCAAGAGACCCAGTACTTC. V usage is TRBV7-8 and J usage is TRBJ2-5; the D gene is possibly TRBD2 (6 bases). The ends were cut back, 5 bases at V and 0 bases at J, with 16 bases in the middle. This CDR3 is built from 16 residues. The germline V gene has CDR1 SGHVS and CDR2 FQNEAQ.

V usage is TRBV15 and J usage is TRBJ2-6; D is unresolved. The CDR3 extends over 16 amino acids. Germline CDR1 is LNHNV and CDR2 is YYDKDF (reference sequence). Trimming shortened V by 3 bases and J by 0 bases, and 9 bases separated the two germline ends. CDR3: CATSSSGFSGANVLTF. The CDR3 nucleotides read TGTGCCACCAGCAGCTCCGGGTTCTCTGGGGCCAACGTCCTGACTTTC. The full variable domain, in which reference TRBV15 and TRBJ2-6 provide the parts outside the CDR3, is DAMVIQNPRYQVTQFGKPVTLSCSQTLNHNVMYWYQQKSSQAPKLLFHYYDKDFNNEADTPDNFQSRRPNTSFCFLDIRSPGLGDTAMYLCATSSSGFSGANVLTFGAGSRLTVL.

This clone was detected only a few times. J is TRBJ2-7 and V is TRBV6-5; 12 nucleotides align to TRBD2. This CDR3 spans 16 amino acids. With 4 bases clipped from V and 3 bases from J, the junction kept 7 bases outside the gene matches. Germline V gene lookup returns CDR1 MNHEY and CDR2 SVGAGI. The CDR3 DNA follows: TGTGCCAGCAGTTTCCCCCGGACTAGCGGGAACTACGAGCAGTACTTC. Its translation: CASSFPRTSGNYEQYF.

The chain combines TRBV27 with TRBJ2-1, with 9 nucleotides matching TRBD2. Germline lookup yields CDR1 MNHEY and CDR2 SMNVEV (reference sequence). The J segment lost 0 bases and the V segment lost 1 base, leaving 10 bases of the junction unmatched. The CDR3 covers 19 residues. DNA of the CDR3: TGTGCCAGCAGTTTATTGGGCCTAGCGGGGAGCAGCTCCTACAATGAGCAGTTCTTC. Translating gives CASSLLGLAGSSSYNEQFF.

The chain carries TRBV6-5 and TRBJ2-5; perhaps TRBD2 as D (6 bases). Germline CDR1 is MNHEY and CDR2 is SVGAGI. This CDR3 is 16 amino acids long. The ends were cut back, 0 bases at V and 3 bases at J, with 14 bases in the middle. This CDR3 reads CASSYSIRVAEETQYF. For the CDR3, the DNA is TGTGCCAGCAGTTACTCGATTAGGGTAGCGGAAGAGACCCAGTACTTC.